This T cell receptor (beta chain) was recorded in a study of blood T cell repertoires in COVID-19. Generated by immunoSEQ multiplex PCR, the TCRdb table keeps only in-frame clones and is missing some. Among about 150,000 clones listed, around 91% were seen once. Trimming removed 2 bases at V and 2 bases at J, with 22 bases between. Germline CDR1 is GTSNPN and CDR2 is SVGIG (reference sequence). This CDR3 spans 17 amino acids. This receptor was taken from a man younger than 35 with COVID-19, enrolled during active disease. The material sequenced was peripheral blood. The chain links TRBV30 to TRBJ2-7, with TRBD2 as a possible D gene (6 bases). The CDR3, as DNA: TGTGCCTGGAGTAAACCCCCCCGATTAGCGGCTACCTACGAGCAGTACTTC. Protein sequence: CAWSKPPRLAATYEQYF.